This T cell receptor beta chain originates from a study of blood T cell repertoires in COVID-19 (dated by TCRdb to the early 2020s). General notes on the study: Collaborator samples came from the United States, Italy and Spain and covered acute and convalescent phases of COVID-19. Subjects who had been exposed to COVID-19, were actively infected with it, or had recovered from it provided the deeply sampled blood TCRbeta repertoires that made up the dataset. Sample metadata almost always included a de-identified subject ID, COVID-19 status, age in years and sex. Samples came from the ongoing ImmuneRACE study (first 160 participants) plus 1,254 subjects from 6 global collaborators. Where available, HLA class I and class II types were taken from metadata supplied by the sample provider and were not determined by assay-based typing. The repertoires were released in a freely available public database meant as a resource for research on the immune response to SARS-CoV-2. The prospective study material was composed of cDNA or gDNA derived from T cells, B-cell-depleted T cells, or PBMCs.

This clone was recorded once. Its antigen remains unidentified. Per-nucleotide qualities are absent, and no much larger clonotype sits a single base away. A distance of 15 bases separates the germline ends of V and J, which lose 5 bases and 10 bases respectively. From cysteine to phenylalanine, the CDR3 is 13 amino acids long. Just CDR3 DNA is preserved here, 39 bases in frame from base 1. The germline V gene gives CDR1 as MDHEN and CDR2 as SYDVKM. Participants in the prospective study were enrolled through a virtual design, were aged about 18 to 90 years, and lived in roughly 24 United States geographic areas. Cohort assignment in the prospective study relied on participant-reported clinical history from a screening survey and a study questionnaire. For ImmuneRACE Cohort 3, a participant was defined as recovered based on two consecutive negative NP/OP PCR tests, clearance by a healthcare professional, or resolution of symptoms. Each participant in the prospective study had whole blood, serum and a nasopharyngeal or oropharyngeal swab collected by mobile phlebotomists. Over a 2-month period, participants in the prospective study had the option of providing additional blood draws and questionnaires. Prospective study blood samples were shipped either frozen or at room temperature before DNA extraction.

TCRbeta CDR3 regions were amplified from genomic DNA by means of the immunoSEQ Assay, a bias-controlled multiplex PCR. The original methods were these. Nucleated cell counts per sample were estimated from amplification of reference gene primers within the assay. Sequence reads were collapsed and filtered to measure the absolute abundance of every unique TCRbeta CDR3 rearrangement. For each sample, productive Simpson clonality was calculated as the square root of Simpson's diversity index over productive rearrangements. Held by TCRdb, this immuneACCESS table contains in-frame sequences only and omits some clones. Under half of the omission traces to an unresolved V gene where checked; the cause of the rest is unknown. The V and J calls and clone size were taken over from that table, and D and trimming were inferred from the DNA. In all, the sample holds 150,000 to 200,000 clones, and approximately 78% of those were seen once. The ten largest make up roughly 17% of the sample.

Paper-wide results and their limitations: Clinical and demographic metadata were provided uncurated, with the amount varying by source and participant.

This chain is built from TRBV28 and TRBJ2-1; TRBD2 is possibly the D segment (7 matching bases). This clonotype originated in a woman aged 45-65 years who had recovered from COVID-19. The specimen was PBMCs or T cells enriched from blood (not recorded which). The CDR3 reads CASSGGGQPEQFF. The sequence in DNA is TGTGCCAGCAGTGGGGGGGGACAACCGGAGCAGTTCTTC. With the rest looked up from the reference TRBV28 and TRBJ2-1 genes rather than sequenced, the full variable domain is DVKVTQSSRYLVKRTGEKVFLECVQDMDHENMFWYRQDPGLGLRLIYFSYDVKMKEKGDIPEGYSVSREKKERFSLILESASTNQTSMYLCASSGGGQPEQFFGPGTRLTVL.